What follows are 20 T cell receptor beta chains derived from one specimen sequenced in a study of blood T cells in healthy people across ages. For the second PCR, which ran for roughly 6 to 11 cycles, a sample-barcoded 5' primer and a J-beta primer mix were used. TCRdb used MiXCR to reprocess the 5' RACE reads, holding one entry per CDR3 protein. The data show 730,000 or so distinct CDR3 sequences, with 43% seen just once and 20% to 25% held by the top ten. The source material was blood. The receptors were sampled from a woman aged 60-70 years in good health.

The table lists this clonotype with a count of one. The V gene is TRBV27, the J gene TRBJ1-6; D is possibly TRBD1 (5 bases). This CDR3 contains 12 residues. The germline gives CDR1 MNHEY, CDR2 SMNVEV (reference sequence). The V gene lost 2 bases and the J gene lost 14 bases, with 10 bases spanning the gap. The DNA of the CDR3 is TGTGCCAGCAGTTTACTTGGGGCGGCCCTCCACTTT. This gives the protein CASSLLGAALHF.

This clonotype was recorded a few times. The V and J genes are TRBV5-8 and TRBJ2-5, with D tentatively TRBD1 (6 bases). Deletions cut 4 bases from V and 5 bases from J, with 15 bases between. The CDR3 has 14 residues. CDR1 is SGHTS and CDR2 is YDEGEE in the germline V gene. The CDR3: CASSRTGKGETQYF. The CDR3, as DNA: TGTGCCAGCAGCCGCACAGGGAAGGGTGAGACCCAGTACTTC.

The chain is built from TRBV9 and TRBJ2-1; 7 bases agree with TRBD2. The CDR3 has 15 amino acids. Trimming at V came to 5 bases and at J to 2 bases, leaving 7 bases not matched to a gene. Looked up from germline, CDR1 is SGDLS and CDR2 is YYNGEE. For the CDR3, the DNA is TGTGCCAGCAGTTCTAGCGGCGACCCCTACAATGAGCAGTTCTTC. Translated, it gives CASSSSGDPYNEQFF.

The CDR3 loop is CASLSGRQTEAFF. In DNA form, the CDR3 reads TGTGCCAGCCTCTCCGGGCGACAAACTGAAGCTTTCTTT. V usage is TRBV27 and J usage is TRBJ1-1; no clear D gene. Trimming took off 8 bases at V and 5 bases at J, with 15 bases between the two ends. CDR3 size: 13 residues. CDR1 MNHEY and CDR2 SMNVEV come from the germline V gene (reference sequence).

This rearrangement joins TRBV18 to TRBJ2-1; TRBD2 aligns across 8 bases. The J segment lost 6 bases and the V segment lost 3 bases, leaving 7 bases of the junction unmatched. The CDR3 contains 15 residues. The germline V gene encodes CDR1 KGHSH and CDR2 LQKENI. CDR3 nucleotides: TGTGCCAGCTCACCGGCCAGCGGGAGTTTCAATGAGCAGTTCTTC. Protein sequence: CASSPASGSFNEQFF.

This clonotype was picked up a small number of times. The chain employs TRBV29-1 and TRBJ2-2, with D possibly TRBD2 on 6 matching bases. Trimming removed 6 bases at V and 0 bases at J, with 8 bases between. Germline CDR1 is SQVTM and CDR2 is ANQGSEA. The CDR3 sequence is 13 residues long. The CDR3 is CSVDYTNTGELFF. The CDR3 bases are TGCAGCGTGGACTACACGAACACCGGGGAGCTGTTTTTT.

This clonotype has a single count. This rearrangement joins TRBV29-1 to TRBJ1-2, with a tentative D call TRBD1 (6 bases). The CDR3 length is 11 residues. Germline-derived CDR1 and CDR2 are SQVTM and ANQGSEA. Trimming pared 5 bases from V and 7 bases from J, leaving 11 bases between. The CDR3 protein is CSVLGGTGYTF. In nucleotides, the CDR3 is TGCAGCGTTTTAGGGGGGACTGGCTACACCTTC.

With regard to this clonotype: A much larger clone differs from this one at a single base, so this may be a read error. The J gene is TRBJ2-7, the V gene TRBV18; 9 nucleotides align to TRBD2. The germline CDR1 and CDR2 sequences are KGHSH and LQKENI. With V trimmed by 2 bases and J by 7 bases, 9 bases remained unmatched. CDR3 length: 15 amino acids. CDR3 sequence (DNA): TGTGCCAGCTCACCAGAGACTAGCGGATACAATGAGCAGTACTTC. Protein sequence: CASSPETSGYNEQYF.

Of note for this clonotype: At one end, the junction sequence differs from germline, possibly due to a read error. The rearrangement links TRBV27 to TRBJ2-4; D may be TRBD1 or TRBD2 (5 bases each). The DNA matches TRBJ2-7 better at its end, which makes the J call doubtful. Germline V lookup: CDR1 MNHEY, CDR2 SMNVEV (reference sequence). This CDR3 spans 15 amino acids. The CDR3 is CASSLRDGSIYEQYF. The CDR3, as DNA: TGCGCCAGCAGTTTAAGGGACGGGTCCATCTACGAGCAGTACTTC.

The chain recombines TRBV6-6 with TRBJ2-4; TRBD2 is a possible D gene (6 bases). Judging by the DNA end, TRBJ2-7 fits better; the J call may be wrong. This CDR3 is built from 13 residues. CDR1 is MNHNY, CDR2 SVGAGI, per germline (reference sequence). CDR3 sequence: CASTSVAGYEQYF. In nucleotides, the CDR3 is TGTGCCAGCACCTCAGTGGCGGGGTACGAGCAGTACTTC.

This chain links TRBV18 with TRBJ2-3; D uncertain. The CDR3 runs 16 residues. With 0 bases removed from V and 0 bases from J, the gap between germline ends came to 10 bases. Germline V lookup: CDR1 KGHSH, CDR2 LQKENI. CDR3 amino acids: CASSPPARSSTDTQYF. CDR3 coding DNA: TGTGCCAGCTCACCACCGGCCAGGTCAAGCACAGATACGCAGTATTTT.

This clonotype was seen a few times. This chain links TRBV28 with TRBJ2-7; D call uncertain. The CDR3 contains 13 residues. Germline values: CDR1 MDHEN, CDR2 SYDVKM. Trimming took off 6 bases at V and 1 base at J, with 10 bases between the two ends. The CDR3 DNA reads TGTGCCAGCAGAATAGTGTCTTCCTACGAGCAGTACTTC. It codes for CASRIVSSYEQYF.

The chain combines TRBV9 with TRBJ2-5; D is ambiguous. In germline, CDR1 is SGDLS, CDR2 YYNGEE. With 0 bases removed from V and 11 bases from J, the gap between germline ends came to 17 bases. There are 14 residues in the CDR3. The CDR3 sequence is CASSVDGTLNEQYF. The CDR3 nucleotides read TGTGCCAGCAGCGTAGACGGAACCCTCAATGAGCAGTACTTC.

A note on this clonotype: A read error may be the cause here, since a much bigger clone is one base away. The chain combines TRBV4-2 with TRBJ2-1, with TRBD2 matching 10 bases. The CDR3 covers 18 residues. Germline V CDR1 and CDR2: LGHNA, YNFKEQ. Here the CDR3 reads CASSQDRPGLAVYSEQFF. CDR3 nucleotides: TGTGCCAGCAGCCAAGACCGCCCCGGACTAGCGGTATACAGTGAGCAGTTCTTC.

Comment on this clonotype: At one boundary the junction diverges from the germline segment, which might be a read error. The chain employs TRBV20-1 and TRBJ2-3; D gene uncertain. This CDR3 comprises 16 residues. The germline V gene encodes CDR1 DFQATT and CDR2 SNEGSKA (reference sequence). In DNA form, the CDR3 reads TGCAGTGCTAGAGATCTGGCGACAACCAGCATAGATACGCAGTATTTT. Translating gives CSARDLATTSIDTQYF.

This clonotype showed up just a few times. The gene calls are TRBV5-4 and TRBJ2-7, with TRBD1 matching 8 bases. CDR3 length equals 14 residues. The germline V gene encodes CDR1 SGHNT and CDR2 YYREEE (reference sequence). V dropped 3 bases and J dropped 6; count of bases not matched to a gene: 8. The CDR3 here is CASSCDRGGCEQYF. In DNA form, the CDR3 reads TGTGCCAGCAGCTGTGACAGGGGAGGTTGCGAGCAGTACTTC.

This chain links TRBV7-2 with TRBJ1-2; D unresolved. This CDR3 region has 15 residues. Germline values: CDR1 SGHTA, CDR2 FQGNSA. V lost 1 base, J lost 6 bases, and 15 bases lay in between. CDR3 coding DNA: TGTGCCAGCAGCTTAGTAAGGACGGAGGTGCATGGCTACACCTTC. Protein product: CASSLVRTEVHGYTF.

The CDR3 protein is CASSLLQYEQYF. CDR3 DNA sequence: TGTGCCAGCAGCTTATTACAGTACGAGCAGTACTTC. The chain couples TRBV11-2 to TRBJ2-4; unclear D gene. The J call may be faulty, since TRBJ2-7 better matches the DNA end. This CDR3 has 12 residues. CDR1 is SGHAT, CDR2 FQNNGV, per germline.

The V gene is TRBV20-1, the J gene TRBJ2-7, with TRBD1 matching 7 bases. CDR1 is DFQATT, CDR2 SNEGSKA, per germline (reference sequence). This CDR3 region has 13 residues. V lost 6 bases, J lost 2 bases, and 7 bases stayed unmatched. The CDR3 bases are TGCAGTGCCCCCGGGACAGACCCCTACGAGCAGTACTTC. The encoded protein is CSAPGTDPYEQYF.

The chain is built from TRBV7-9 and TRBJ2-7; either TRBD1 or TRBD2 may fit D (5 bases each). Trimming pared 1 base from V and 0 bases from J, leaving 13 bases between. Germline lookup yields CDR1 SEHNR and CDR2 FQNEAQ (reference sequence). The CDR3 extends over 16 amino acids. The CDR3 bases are TGTGCCAGCAGCTTAGTTGGGGGTCTTAGCTCCTACGAGCAGTACTTC. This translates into CASSLVGGLSSYEQYF.